A single sample gave rise to the 16 T cell receptor beta chains below, sequenced in a study of blood T cell repertoires in COVID-19. The assay was immunoSEQ multiplex PCR, and TCRdb's table has in-frame clones only and misses some. The table lists some 300,000 clones, 90% of them singletons. What was sequenced was PBMCs or T cells enriched from blood (not recorded which). Receptors were obtained from a woman younger than 30 with acute COVID-19.

The V gene is TRBV3-1 (or the pseudogene TRBV3-2), the J gene TRBJ2-1; perhaps TRBD2 as D (5 bases). The CDR3 contains 13 residues. CDR1 LGHDT and CDR2 YNNKEL come from the germline V gene (reference sequence). V was clipped by 0 bases and J by 14 bases, with 14 bases between them. Written as DNA, the CDR3 is TGTGCCAGCAGCCAAGATGTCGGGAATCAGGAGTTCTTC. Protein product: CASSQDVGNQEFF.

The chain links TRBV19 to TRBJ1-1, with 12 positions matching TRBD1. The germline CDR1 and CDR2 sequences are LNHDA and SQIVND (reference sequence). CDR3 length: 17 amino acids. Trimming took 5 bases from V and 5 from J; bases not matched to a gene: 12. The CDR3 reads CASSPRDRGLGGTEAFF. The CDR3 nucleotides read TGTGCCAGTAGTCCCCGGGACAGGGGGCTTGGAGGGACTGAAGCTTTCTTT.

This clone has a single count. This chain links TRBV9 with TRBJ1-1; 7 nucleotides match TRBD1. The junction had 10 bases not matched to a gene; V was cut back by 2 bases and J by 0 bases. Germline V lookup: CDR1 SGDLS, CDR2 YYNGEE. This CDR3 has 17 residues. In nucleotides, the CDR3 is TGTGCCAGCAGCGTTCCGGACAGGTGGGGGGTGAACACTGAAGCTTTCTTT. This encodes CASSVPDRWGVNTEAFF.

The V and J genes are TRBV6-2 or TRBV6-3 and TRBJ2-1, with TRBD2 identical over 12 bases. The junction had 4 bases not matched to a gene; V was cut back by 0 bases and J by 7 bases. This CDR3 contains 16 residues. Germline CDR1 reads MNHEY; CDR2 reads SVGEGT. The CDR3 loop is CASSYSSGTSGNEQFF. The DNA for the CDR3 is TGTGCCAGCAGTTACTCGTCCGGGACTAGCGGGAATGAGCAGTTCTTC.

The chain carries TRBV12-3 or TRBV12-4 and TRBJ2-3, with 8 bases lining up with TRBD2. The J segment lost 5 bases and the V segment lost 4 bases, leaving 2 bases of the junction unmatched. This CDR3 contains 13 residues. This CDR3 is CASSSRGGDTQYF. For the CDR3, the DNA is TGTGCCAGCAGTTCCCGGGGGGGAGATACGCAGTATTTT.

This clone was observed once. The CDR3 coding sequence is TGTGCCAGCAGCCCCGGACTAGCGGGAGACGAGCAGTACTTC. Translating it yields CASSPGLAGDEQYF. V is TRBV4-2 and J is TRBJ2-7, with 13 positions matching TRBD2. The CDR3 extends over 14 amino acids. Germline-derived CDR1 and CDR2 are LGHNA and YNFKEQ. The J segment lost 5 bases and the V segment lost 4 bases, leaving 2 bases of the junction unmatched.

The chain joins TRBV15 to TRBJ1-1; a weak D match, TRBD1 (6 bases). This CDR3 contains 15 residues. V shed 2 bases and J shed 7 bases, with 17 bases lying between them. Germline values: CDR1 LNHNV, CDR2 YYDKDF (reference sequence). This chain's CDR3 is CATSRKIGGAGEAFF. CDR3 bases: TGTGCCACCAGCAGAAAAATAGGGGGGGCCGGTGAAGCTTTCTTT.

CDR3 nucleotides: TGTGCCAGCAGCCCAGGGAACGGGGGCACTGAAGCTTTCTTT. The encoded protein is CASSPGNGGTEAFF. The V gene is TRBV6-4, the J gene TRBJ1-1, with a tentative D call TRBD1 (5 bases). The germline V gene encodes CDR1 MRHNA and CDR2 SNTAGT. Between the trimmed V and J ends, which lost 6 bases and 4 bases, there was a span of 15 bases. This CDR3 is 14 amino acids long.

The chain has TRBV27 and TRBJ1-2, with D possibly matching TRBD1 (6 bases). Germline V gene data show CDR1 as MNHEY and CDR2 as SMNVEV (reference sequence). The CDR3 is 13 amino acids. Trimming stripped 6 bases from V and 6 bases from J, with 14 bases between. The DNA of the CDR3 is TGTGCCAGCAGGGGGGCCTTGAACCATGGCTACACCTTC. Protein sequence: CASRGALNHGYTF.

The chain recombines TRBV5-1 with TRBJ2-3; 9 bases are a match to TRBD1. Unmatched junction bases numbered 7, after V lost 5 bases and J lost 3 bases. CDR3 length: 15 amino acids. Germline V gives CDR1 SGHRS, CDR2 YFSETQ. Written as DNA, the CDR3 is TGCGCCAGCAGTCGGACAGGGGCGGATACAGATACGCAGTATTTT. It specifies CASSRTGADTDTQYF.

V usage is TRBV27 and J usage is TRBJ2-1; 16 positions match TRBD2. Germline-derived CDR1 and CDR2 are MNHEY and SMNVEV (reference sequence). The ends lost 6 bases at V and 5 bases at J; junction bases unmatched: 7. The CDR3 has 17 amino acids. The CDR3 here is CASRTGTSGREHNEQFF. The CDR3 DNA reads TGTGCCAGCAGGACCGGGACTAGCGGGAGGGAACACAATGAGCAGTTCTTC.

This clone has a single count. The gene calls are TRBV28 and TRBJ2-1, with D maybe TRBD2 (5 bases). Between the trimmed V and J ends, which lost 3 bases and 0 bases, there was a span of 9 bases. The CDR3 covers 15 residues. Germline V gene lookup returns CDR1 MDHEN and CDR2 SYDVKM. CDR3 protein: CASSLGGLSYNEQFF. CDR3 in DNA: TGTGCCAGCAGTTTGGGCGGGCTCTCCTACAATGAGCAGTTCTTC.

The chain recombines TRBV7-6 with TRBJ2-2, with D possibly TRBD2 on 6 matching bases. Deletions cut 5 bases from V and 6 bases from J, with 16 bases between. The germline gives CDR1 SGHVS, CDR2 FNYEAQ. The CDR3 contains 15 residues. CDR3 coding DNA: TGTGCCAGCAGCCCAGGAGGGATGGCCTCCGGGGAGCTGTTTTTT. Residues: CASSPGGMASGELFF.

The rearrangement links TRBV7-9 to TRBJ2-7; the D is unclear. The CDR3 is 12 amino acids. V was pared by 5 bases and J by 4 bases, with 9 bases between. CDR1 and CDR2 from the germline V gene are SEHNR and FQNEAQ (reference sequence). The DNA for the CDR3 is TGTGCCAGCAGCCAAAACAAGTACGAGCAGTACTTC. Translation: CASSQNKYEQYF.

This chain joins TRBV6-5 and TRBJ2-2, with D possibly TRBD2 on 5 matching bases. There are 12 residues in the CDR3. Germline CDR1 is MNHEY and CDR2 is SVGAGI. V shed 11 bases and J shed 5 bases, with 12 bases lying between them. The CDR3 reads CAAGVFTGELFF. In nucleotides, the CDR3 is TGTGCCGCCGGGGTCTTTACCGGGGAGCTGTTTTTT.

The genes are TRBV7-9 and TRBJ1-5; possibly TRBD1 for D (5 bases). Germline V CDR1 and CDR2: SEHNR, FQNEAQ (reference sequence). V lost 4 bases and J 6 bases, leaving 16 bases between the germline ends. This CDR3 has 15 amino acids. For the CDR3, the DNA is TGTGCCAGCAGCTACGGGGGAAGCTTATCTCAGCCCCAGCATTTT. This sequence encodes CASSYGGSLSQPQHF.